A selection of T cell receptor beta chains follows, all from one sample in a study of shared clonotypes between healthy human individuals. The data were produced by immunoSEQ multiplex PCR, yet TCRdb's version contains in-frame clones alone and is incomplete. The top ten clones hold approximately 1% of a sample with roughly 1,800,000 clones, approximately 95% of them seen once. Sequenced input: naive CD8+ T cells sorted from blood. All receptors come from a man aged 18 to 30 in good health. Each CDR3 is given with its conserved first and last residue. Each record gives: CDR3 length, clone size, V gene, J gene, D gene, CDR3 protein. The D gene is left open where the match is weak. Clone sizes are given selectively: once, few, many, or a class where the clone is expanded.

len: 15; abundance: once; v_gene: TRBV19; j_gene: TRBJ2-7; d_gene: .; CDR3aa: CASSYAGARTYEQYF
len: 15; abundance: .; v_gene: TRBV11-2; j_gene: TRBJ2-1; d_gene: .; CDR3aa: CASSSSSGSGFEQFF
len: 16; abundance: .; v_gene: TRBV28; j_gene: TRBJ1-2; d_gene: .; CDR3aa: CASSLLNGIVNYGYTF
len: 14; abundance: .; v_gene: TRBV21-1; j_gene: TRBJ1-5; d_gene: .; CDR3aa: CASSIGPWGQPQHF
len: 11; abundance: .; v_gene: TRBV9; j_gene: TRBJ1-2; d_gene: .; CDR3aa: CASSVDGGYTF
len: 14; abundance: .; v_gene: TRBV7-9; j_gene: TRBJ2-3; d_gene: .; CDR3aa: CASSLVTSTDTQYF
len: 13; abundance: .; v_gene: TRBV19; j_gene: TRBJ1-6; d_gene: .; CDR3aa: CASSDQGRSPLHF
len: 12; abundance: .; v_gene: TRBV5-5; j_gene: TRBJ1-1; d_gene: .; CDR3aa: CASSSDGAEAFF
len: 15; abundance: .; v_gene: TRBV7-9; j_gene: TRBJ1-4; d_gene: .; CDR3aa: CASSPTGNTNEKLFF
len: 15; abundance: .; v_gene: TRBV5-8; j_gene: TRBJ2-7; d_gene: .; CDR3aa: CASSRYRERHYEQYF
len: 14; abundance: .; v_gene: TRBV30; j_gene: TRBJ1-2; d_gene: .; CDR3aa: CAWERQAWDYGYTF
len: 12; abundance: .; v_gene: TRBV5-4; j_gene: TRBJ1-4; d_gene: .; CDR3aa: CASSLDVGELFF
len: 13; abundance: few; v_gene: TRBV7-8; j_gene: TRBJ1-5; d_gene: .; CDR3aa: CASSLAGEQPQHF
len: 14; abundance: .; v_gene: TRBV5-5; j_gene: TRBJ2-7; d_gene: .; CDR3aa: CASSLARGRYEQYF
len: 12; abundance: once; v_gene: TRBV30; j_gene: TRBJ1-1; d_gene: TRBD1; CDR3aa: CAWDRENTEAFF
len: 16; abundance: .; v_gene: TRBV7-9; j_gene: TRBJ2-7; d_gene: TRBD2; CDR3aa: CASSSYGREMWYEQYF
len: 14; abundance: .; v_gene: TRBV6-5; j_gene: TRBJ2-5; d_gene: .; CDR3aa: CASSSVGTQETQYF
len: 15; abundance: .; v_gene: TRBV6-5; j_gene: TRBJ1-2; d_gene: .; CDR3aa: CASSYTAGQTDGYTF
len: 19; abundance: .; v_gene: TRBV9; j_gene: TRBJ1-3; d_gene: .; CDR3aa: CASSVEINFPVTSGNTIYF
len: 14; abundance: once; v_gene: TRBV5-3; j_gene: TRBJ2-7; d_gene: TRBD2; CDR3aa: CARSPGTSGYEQYF
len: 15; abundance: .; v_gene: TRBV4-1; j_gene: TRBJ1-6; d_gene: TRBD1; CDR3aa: CASSQLVTGEKPLHF
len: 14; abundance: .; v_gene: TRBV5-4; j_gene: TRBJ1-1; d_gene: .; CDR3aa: CASRDGQANTEAFF
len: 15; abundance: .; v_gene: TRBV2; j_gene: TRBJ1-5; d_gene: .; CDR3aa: CASSEVWTVDQPQHF
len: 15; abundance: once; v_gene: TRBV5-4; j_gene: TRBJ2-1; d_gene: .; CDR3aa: CASSPIGGLADEQFF
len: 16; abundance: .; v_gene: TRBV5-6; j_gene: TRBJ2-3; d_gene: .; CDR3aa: CASSPPDREGTDTQYF
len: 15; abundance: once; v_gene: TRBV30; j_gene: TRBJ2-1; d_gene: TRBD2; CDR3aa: CAWDLGLAGLNEQFF
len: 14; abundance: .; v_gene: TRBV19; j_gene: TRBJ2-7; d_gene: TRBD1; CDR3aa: CASSAGQGNYEQYF
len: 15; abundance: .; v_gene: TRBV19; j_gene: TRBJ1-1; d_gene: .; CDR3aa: CASSTRRSMNTEAFF
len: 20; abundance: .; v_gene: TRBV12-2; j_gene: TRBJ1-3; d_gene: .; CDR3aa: CASRLANWAGYSFSGNTIYF
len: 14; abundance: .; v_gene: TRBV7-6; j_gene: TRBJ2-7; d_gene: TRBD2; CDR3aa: CASSLPSGMGEQYF
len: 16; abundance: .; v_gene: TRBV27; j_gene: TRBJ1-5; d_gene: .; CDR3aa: CASSPRDTASNQPQHF
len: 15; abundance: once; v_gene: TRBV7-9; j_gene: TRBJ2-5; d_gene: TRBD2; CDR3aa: CASSPVSGAGETQYF
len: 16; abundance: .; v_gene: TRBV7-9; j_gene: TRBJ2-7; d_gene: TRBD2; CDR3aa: CASSTVGDGGSGEQYF
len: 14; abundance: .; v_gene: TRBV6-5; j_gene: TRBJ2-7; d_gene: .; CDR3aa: CASSVIGTLVEQYF
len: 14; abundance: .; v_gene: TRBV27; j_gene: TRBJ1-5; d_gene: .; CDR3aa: CASSPESSSWPQHF
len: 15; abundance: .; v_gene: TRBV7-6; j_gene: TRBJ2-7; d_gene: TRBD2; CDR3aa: CASSPSGGALYEQYF
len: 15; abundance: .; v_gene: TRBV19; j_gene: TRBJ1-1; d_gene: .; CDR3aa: CASSIDAALNTEAFF
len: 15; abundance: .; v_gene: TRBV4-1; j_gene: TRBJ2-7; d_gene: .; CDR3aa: CASSPKTGSPYEQYF
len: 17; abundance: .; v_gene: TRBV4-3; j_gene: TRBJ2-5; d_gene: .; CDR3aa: CASSQEIPSAEGETQYF
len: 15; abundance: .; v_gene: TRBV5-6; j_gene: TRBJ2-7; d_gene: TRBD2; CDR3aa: CASSLVREGPYEQYF
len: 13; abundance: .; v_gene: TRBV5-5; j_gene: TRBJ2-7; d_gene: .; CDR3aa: CASSLRQPYEQYF
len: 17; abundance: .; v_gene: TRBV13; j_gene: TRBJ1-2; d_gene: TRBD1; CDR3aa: CASSSGDRGGPNYGYTF
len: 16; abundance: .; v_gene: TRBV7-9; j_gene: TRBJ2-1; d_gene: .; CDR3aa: CASHPRSAGSYNEQFF